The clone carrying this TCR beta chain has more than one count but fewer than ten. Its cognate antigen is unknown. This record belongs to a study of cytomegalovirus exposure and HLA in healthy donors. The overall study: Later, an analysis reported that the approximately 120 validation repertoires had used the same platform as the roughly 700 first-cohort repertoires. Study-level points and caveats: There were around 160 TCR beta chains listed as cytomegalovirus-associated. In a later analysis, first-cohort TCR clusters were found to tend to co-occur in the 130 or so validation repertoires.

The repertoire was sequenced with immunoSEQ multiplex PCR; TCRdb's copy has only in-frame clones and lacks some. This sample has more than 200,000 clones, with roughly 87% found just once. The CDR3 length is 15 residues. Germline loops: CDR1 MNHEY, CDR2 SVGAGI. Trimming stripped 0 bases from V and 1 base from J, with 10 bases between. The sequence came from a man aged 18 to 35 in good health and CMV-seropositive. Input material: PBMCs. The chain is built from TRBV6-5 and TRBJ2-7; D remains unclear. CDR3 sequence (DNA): TGTGCCAGCAGTTACTCCGTATTGCCGTCCTACGAGCAGTACTTC. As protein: CASSYSVLPSYEQYF.